These 13 T cell receptor beta chains share one sample of origin, sequenced in a study of cytomegalovirus exposure and HLA in healthy donors. PCR amplification relied on 60 Vbeta primers (plus 13 Jbeta primers). Libraries were prepared by immunoSEQ multiplex PCR; TCRdb keeps only in-frame clonotypes and omits some of them. Of roughly 160,000 clones listed, just under 80% are singletons. The sequencing input was PBMCs. These receptors originate from a woman aged 45-59 years in good health and CMV-seronegative.

The J gene is TRBJ2-7, the V gene TRBV6-6, with TRBD1 as a possible D gene (6 bases). Deletions cut 7 bases from V and 3 bases from J, with 13 bases between. The length of the CDR3 is 13 residues. Germline V gene lookup returns CDR1 MNHNY and CDR2 SVGAGI (reference sequence). The CDR3 DNA sequence: TGTGCCAGCACCGGGGACAATCGCTACGAGCAGTACTTC. Its protein product is CASTGDNRYEQYF.

The rearrangement uses TRBV7-2 and TRBJ1-5; D perhaps matches TRBD1 (6 bases). CDR1 and CDR2 (germline): SGHTA, FQGNSA. The length of the CDR3 is 15 residues. Between the trimmed V and J ends, which lost 3 bases and 1 base, there was a span of 10 bases. CDR3 sequence (DNA): TGTGCCAGCAGCTTCAGGGGACGGAGCAATCAGCCCCAGCATTTT. It encodes CASSFRGRSNQPQHF.

The chain carries TRBV10-3 and TRBJ2-3; tentatively, D is TRBD2 (5 bases). Germline CDR1 is ENHRY and CDR2 is SYGVKD. Trimming stripped 0 bases from V and 6 bases from J, with 16 bases between. The CDR3 length is 16 residues. The CDR3 sequence is CAISESTRAAVDTQYF. For the CDR3, the DNA is TGTGCCATCAGTGAGTCGACTCGAGCGGCCGTGGATACGCAGTATTTT.

The chain employs TRBV28 and TRBJ2-3, with 14 bases matching TRBD2. With 0 bases clipped from V and 2 bases from J, the junction kept 1 base outside the gene matches. The germline V gene has CDR1 MDHEN and CDR2 SYDVKM. The CDR3 length is 17 residues. The CDR3 reads CASSLWTSGRDTDTQYF. CDR3 sequence (DNA): TGTGCCAGCAGTTTATGGACTAGCGGGAGGGACACAGATACGCAGTATTTT. Full variable domain (remainder filled in from reference TRBV28 and TRBJ2-3): DVKVTQSSRYLVKRTGEKVFLECVQDMDHENMFWYRQDPGLGLRLIYFSYDVKMKEKGDIPEGYSVSREKKERFSLILESASTNQTSMYLCASSLWTSGRDTDTQYFGPGTRLTVL.

The gene calls are TRBV28 and TRBJ1-3, with 8 bases matching TRBD1. V shed 6 bases and J 3 bases; nucleotides not matched to a gene: 10. CDR3 length: 16 residues. The V gene's germline CDR1 is MDHEN and CDR2 SYDVKM. CDR3 bases: TGTGCCAGCAGCCCGCGACAGGGGAGGGTTGGAAACACCATATATTTT. Amino acid sequence: CASSPRQGRVGNTIYF.

The chain couples TRBV4-3 to TRBJ2-4, with 9 nucleotides matching TRBD1. The CDR3 contains 16 residues. Germline CDR1 LGHNA, CDR2 YSLEER. The trim removed 1 base at V and 4 bases at J, leaving 5 bases unmatched. The CDR3: CASSQVEGTGKNIQYF. The CDR3, as DNA: TGCGCCAGCAGCCAAGTAGAAGGGACAGGGAAAAACATTCAGTACTTC.

The V gene is TRBV10-3, the J gene TRBJ2-5; perhaps TRBD1 as D (6 bases). Deletions cut 2 bases from V and 5 bases from J, with 12 bases between. The CDR3 has 14 residues. Germline values: CDR1 ENHRY, CDR2 SYGVKD. The CDR3, as DNA: TGTGCCATCAGTGAGACAGGGAGTTATGAGACCCAGTACTTC. It is translated as CAISETGSYETQYF.

The gene calls are TRBV2 and TRBJ1-6; 7 positions agree with TRBD1. Trimming cost V 5 bases and J 7 bases; bases outside gene matches: 5. CDR3 size: 14 residues. Germline-derived CDR1 and CDR2 are SNHLY and FYNNEI. CDR3 in amino acids: CASSREQGNSPLHF. CDR3 DNA sequence: TGTGCCAGCAGTAGGGAACAGGGGAATTCACCCCTCCACTTT.

The chain combines TRBV5-4 with TRBJ2-1; TRBD2 aligns across 9 bases. The CDR3 extends over 17 amino acids. CDR1 and CDR2 from the germline V gene are SGHNT and YYREEE (reference sequence). The ends lost 4 bases at V and 6 bases at J; junction bases unmatched: 14. The CDR3 protein is CASSRTIAGAGGNEQFF. The CDR3 nucleotides are TGTGCCAGCAGCCGAACGATAGCGGGAGCGGGGGGCAATGAGCAGTTCTTC. The full variable domain, its missing parts supplied by reference TRBV5-4 and TRBJ2-1, is ETGVTQSPTHLIKTRGQQVTLRCSSQSGHNTVSWYQQALGQGPQFIFQYYREEENGRGNFPPRFSGLQFPNYSSELNVNALELDDSALYLCASSRTIAGAGGNEQFFGPGTRLTVL.

This chain links TRBV7-9 with TRBJ2-7; 11 positions agree with TRBD2. The CDR3 covers 14 residues. Trimming took 8 bases from V and 1 from J; bases not matched to a gene: 4. Germline loops: CDR1 SEHNR, CDR2 FQNEAQ (reference sequence). In DNA, the CDR3 is TGTGCCAGCCTCCGGACTAGCGGGTCCTACGAGCAGTACTTC. This sequence encodes CASLRTSGSYEQYF.

The chain recombines TRBV5-1 with TRBJ2-4; D remains ambiguous. Looked up from germline, CDR1 is SGHRS and CDR2 is YFSETQ. The CDR3 loop spans 13 amino acids. V dropped 3 bases and J dropped 6 bases, with 10 bases sitting between them. CDR3 amino acids: CASSSSPGNIQYF. The CDR3 DNA reads TGCGCCAGCAGCTCTTCGCCGGGAAACATTCAGTACTTC. Filled out from reference TRBV5-1 and TRBJ2-4, the complete variable domain reads KAGVTQTPRYLIKTRGQQVTLSCSPISGHRSVSWYQQTPGQGLQFLFEYFSETQRNKGNFPGRFSGRQFSNSRSEMNVSTLELGDSALYLCASSSSPGNIQYFGAGTRLSVL.

The chain employs TRBV11-2 and TRBJ2-4; D ambiguous. The CDR3 is 14 amino acids. V was pared by 2 bases and J by 7 bases, with 12 bases between. The V gene's germline CDR1 is SGHAT and CDR2 FQNNGV. For the CDR3, the DNA is TGTGCCAGCAGCTTATCGACTCCTCAGAACATTCAGTACTTC. Protein product: CASSLSTPQNIQYF.

The rearrangement joins TRBV5-6 to TRBJ1-3; 8 bases map to TRBD1. Germline V gives CDR1 SGHDT, CDR2 YYEEEE. The junction had 10 bases not matched to a gene; V was cut back by 4 bases and J by 4 bases. This CDR3 spans 16 amino acids. The CDR3: CASSRRTGLWGNTIYF. Written as DNA, the CDR3 is TGTGCCAGCAGCCGTCGGACAGGGTTGTGGGGAAACACCATATATTTT.